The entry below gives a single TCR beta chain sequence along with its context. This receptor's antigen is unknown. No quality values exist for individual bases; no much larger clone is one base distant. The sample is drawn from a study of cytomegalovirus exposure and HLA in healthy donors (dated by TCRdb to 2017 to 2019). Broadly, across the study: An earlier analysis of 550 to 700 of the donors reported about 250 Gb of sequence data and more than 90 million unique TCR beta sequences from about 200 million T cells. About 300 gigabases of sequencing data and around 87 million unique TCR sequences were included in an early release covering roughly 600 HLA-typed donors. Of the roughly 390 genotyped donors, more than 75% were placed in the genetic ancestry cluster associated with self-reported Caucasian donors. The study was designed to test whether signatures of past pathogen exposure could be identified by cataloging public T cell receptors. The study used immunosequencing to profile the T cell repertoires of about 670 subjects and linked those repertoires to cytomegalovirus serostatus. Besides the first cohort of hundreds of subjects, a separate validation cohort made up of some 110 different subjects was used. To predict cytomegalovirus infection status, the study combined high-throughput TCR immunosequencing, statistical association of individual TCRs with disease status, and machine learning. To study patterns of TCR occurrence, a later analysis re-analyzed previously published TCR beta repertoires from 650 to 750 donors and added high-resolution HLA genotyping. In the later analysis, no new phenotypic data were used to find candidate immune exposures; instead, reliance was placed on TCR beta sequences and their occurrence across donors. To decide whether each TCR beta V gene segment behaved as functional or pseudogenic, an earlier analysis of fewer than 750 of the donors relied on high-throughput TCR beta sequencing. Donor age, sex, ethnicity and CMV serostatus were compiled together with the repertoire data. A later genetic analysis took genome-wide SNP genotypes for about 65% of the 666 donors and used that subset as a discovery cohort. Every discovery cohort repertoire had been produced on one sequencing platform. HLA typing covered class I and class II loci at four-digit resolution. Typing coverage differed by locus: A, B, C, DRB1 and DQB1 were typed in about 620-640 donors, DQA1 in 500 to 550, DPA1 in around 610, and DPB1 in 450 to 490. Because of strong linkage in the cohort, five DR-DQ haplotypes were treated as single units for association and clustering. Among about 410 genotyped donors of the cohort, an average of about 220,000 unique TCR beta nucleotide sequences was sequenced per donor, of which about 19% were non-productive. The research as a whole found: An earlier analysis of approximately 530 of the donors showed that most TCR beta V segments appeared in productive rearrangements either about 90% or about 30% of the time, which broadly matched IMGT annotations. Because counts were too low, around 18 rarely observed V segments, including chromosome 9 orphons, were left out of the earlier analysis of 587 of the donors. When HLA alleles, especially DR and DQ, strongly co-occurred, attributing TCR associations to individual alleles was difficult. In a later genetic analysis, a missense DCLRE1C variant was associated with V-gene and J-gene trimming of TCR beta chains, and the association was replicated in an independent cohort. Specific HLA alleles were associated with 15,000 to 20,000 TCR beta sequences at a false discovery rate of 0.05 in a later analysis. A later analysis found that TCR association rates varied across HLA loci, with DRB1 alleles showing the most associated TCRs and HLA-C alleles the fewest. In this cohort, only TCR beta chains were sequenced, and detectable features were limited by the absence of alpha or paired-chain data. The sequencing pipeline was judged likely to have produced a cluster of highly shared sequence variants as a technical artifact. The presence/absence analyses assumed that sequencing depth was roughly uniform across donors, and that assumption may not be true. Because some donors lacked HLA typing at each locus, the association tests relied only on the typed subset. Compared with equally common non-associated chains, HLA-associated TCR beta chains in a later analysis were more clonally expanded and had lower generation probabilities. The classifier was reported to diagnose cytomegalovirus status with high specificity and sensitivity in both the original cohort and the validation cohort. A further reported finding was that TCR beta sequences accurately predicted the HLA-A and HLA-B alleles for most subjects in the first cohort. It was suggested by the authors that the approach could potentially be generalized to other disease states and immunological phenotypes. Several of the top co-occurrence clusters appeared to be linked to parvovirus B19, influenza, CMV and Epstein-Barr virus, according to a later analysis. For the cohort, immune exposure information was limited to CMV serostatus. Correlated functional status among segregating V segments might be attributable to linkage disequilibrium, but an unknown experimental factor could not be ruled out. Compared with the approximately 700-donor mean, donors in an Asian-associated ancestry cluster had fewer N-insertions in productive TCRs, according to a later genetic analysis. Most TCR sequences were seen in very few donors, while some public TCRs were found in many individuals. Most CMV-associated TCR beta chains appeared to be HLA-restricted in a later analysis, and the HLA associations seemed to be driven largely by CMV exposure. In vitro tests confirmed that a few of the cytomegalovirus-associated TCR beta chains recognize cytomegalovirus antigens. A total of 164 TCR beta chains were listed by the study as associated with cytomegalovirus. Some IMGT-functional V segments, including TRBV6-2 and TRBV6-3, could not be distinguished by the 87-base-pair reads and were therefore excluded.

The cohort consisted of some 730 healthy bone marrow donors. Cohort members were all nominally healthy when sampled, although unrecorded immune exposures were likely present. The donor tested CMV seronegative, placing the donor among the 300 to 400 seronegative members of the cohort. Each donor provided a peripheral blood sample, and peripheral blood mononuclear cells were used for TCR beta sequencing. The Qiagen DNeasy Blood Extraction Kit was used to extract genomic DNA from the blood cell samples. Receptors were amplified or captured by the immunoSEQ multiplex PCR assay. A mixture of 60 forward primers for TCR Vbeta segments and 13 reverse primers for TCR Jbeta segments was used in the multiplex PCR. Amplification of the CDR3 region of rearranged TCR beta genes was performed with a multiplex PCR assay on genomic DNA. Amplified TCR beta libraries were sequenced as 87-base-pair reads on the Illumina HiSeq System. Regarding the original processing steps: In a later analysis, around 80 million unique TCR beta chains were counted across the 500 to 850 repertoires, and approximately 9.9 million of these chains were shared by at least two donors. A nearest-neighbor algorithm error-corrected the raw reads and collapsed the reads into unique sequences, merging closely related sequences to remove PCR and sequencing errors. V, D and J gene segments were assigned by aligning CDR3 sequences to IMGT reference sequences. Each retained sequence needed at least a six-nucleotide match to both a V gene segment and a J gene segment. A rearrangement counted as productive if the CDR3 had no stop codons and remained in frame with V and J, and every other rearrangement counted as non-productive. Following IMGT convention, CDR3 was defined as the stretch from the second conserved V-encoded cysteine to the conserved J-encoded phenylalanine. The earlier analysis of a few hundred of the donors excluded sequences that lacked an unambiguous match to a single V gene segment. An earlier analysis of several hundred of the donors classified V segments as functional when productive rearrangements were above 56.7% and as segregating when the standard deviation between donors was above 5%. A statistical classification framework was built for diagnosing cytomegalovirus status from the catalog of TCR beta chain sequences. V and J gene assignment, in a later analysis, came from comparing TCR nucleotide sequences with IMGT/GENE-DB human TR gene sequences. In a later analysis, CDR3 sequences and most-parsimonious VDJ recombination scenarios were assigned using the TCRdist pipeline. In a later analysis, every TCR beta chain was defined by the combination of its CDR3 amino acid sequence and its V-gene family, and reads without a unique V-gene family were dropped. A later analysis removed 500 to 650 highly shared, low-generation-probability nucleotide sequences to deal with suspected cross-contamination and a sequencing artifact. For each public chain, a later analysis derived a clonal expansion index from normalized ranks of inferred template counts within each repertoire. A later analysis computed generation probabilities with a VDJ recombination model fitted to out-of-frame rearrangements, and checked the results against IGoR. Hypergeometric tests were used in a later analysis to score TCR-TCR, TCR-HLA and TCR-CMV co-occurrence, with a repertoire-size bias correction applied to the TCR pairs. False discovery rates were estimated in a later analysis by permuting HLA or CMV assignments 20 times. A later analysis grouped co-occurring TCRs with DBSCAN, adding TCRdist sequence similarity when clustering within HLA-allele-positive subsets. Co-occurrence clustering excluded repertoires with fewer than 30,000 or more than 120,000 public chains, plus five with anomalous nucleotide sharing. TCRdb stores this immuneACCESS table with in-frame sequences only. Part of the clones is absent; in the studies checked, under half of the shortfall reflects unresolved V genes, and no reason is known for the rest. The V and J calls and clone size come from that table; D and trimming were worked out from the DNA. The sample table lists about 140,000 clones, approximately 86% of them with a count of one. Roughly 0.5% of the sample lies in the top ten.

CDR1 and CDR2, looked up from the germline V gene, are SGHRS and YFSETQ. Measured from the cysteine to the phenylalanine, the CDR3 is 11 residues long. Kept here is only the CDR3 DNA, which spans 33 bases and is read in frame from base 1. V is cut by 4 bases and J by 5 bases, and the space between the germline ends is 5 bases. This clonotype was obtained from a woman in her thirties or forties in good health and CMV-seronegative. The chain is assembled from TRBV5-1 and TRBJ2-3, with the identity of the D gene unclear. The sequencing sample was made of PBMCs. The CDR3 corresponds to CASSTGDTQYF. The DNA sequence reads TGCGCCAGCAGCACGGGAGATACGCAGTATTTT.